Sequencing of this TCR beta chain was carried out in a study of shared clonotypes between healthy human individuals. CD4+ cell separation produced CD45RA+ naive and CD45RA-negative memory subsets. Germline V gives CDR1 SGHRS, CDR2 YFSETQ. Deletions cut 1 base from V and 5 bases from J, with 10 bases between. This CDR3 has 14 residues. About this clone: Its specificity is not known.

For each subset, genomic DNA was distributed in equal portions over several immunoSEQ plates. Clones were sequenced by immunoSEQ multiplex PCR, and TCRdb holds only the in-frame ones, with some missing. The sample has around 1.1 million clones, 70% to 85% seen once. Overall study results and limits: Exclusively blood specimens were collected; tissue repertoires likely differ. Sequencing of the sorted subsets was shown by rarefaction to be incomplete despite large depth.

J is TRBJ2-1 and V is TRBV5-1; no firm D call. The sequencing input was memory CD4+ T cells from PBMCs. Subset noted: CD45RA-negative fraction. The source is a man aged 18 to 30 in good health. Some clones in this sample may be carry-over from other donors' samples. Here the CDR3 reads CASSLSVVDNEQFF. In DNA, the CDR3 is TGCGCCAGCAGCTTGTCGGTCGTCGACAATGAGCAGTTCTTC.